Described below is a single TCR beta chain sequence and its context. A junction end diverges from the germline sequence, so it may reflect a read error. These data originate in a study of Graves' ophthalmopathy and Graves' hyperthyroidism. Researchers took RNA transcripts and amplified TCR beta CDR3 regions from them. An opening RT-PCR round employed HTBI primers and preceded a second-round multiplex PCR. TCRdb analysed the multiplex PCR reads with MiXCR anew, one entry per CDR3 protein. The sample has around 600,000 distinct CDR3 sequences, about 41% seen once. A duration under 3 months, NOSPECS ≥4, CAS ≥3 and moderate-to-severe activity characterized the donors with ophthalmopathy. Thyroid ultrasound, orbital computed tomography, TRAb, serum thyroxine and clinical symptoms formed the basis of diagnosis. The CDR3 is 13 residues long. The germline CDR1 and CDR2 sequences are MNHEY and SMNVEV (reference sequence).

The chain is built from TRBV27 and TRBJ1-6, with TRBD1 matching over 8 bases. This sequence originates from an adult man with Graves' ophthalmopathy. What was sequenced was peripheral blood. CDR3 coding DNA: TGTGCCAGCAGTTTAATTCAGGGGGCTATGGAGTACTTT. As protein: CASSLIQGAMEYF.